This TCR beta chain was found in a study of T cell repertoires in aging, cancer and after chemotherapy (dated by TCRdb to about 2019). For the wider study: Six donor age groups were covered, ranging from 30 or younger up to 70 or older, and each group contained at least three individuals. Paired pre- and post-chemotherapy samples in the solid tumor group came from brain tumor (glioblastoma) patients receiving temozolomide-based therapy. The full dataset contained roughly 8.8 million TCR reads. To look at immunoaging and at how T cells reconstitute after chemotherapy, the study profiled TCR beta repertoires in peripheral blood from both healthy donors and cancer patients. Alongside approximately 95 healthy donors serving as a reference group, the cohort included some 220 cancer patients, of whom roughly 92 had hematological cancers and about 130 had solid cancers. Broader findings and caveats from the paper: In both cancer cohorts, the median generation probability rose over the chemotherapy interval, which suggests that the repertoire was reconstituted through rebound thymic output. The authors noted that the repertoire data do not allow conclusions about immunological memory after chemotherapy. Compared with age-matched healthy donors, untreated patients with hematological or solid cancers had significantly lower TCR diversity and higher clonality in blood. In healthy donors, the decline in TCR diversity with age was mainly explained by loss of richness, whereas in cancer patients loss of evenness was also found to contribute.

Instead of sorted cells or RNA, genomic DNA extracted from peripheral blood served as the source for amplifying TCR beta rearrangements. In regard to this clonotype: Its antigen specificity is not known. No base qualities exist here, and no much larger clone lies one base off it.

Rearranged TRB sequences spanning V, D and J segments were amplified in a multiplex touch-down PCR with a mixed TRB-A/B primer pool. Two consecutive PCR reactions with Phusion HS II polymerase added Illumina adapters and sample indices to the amplicons. The amplicons were purified from gel with the NucleoSpin Gel and PCR Clean-up kit and then assessed with Qubit and an Agilent 2100 Bioanalyzer. The libraries were sequenced on an Illumina MiSeq with 600-cycle, single-indexed, paired-end runs. The authors' analysis ran thus. MiXCR versions 2.12 and 3.0.5 were used to process the TRB sequences. Each unique CDR3 nucleotide sequence was treated as one clone, and only productive sequences with two or more reads were kept. Shannon diversity, evenness, clonality (one minus evenness), and alpha-parameterized diversity profiles from alpha 0 to 5 were included as repertoire metrics. The IGoR algorithm was used to calculate generation probabilities for clones in the paired samples taken before and after chemotherapy. TCRdb reran the public reads through fastp at Q25 and MiXCR, keeping productive beta chains. Rows are combined by CDR3 protein, so each entry shows the most common genes and DNA. TCRdb's processing, not the authors' own work, is the source of the V and J calls. The sample records a few thousand distinct CDR3 sequences, approximately 42% of which are singletons. Clones ranked in the top ten supply over 3% of the sample.

CDR3 length: 13 amino acids, cysteine to phenylalanine. The kept DNA is CDR3 alone, 39 bases in frame from the first base. Germline trimming: 8 bases from V, 7 bases from J; junction bases outside gene matches: 5. Sample: blood. This TCR was recovered from a human donor with a solid tumor. The chain is assembled from TRBV12-3 or TRBV12-4 and TRBJ2-2; a stretch of 9 junction bases matches TRBD1. The DNA sequence reads TGTGCCAGCGGGACAGGGAGGATCGGGGAGCTGTTTTTT. Its protein reads: CASGTGRIGELFF.